This passage covers 25 T cell receptor beta chains from one sample sequenced in a study of blood T cell repertoires in COVID-19. TCRdb keeps only in-frame clones here, not all; method: immunoSEQ multiplex PCR. Of 300,000 to 350,000 clones in the sample, around nine tenths are singletons; the top ten hold under 5%. Sequencing input: peripheral blood. These receptors originate from a woman aged 55-70 years with COVID-19, enrolled during active disease.

The rearrangement links TRBV27 to TRBJ1-3; no firm D call. The length of the CDR3 is 13 residues. From germline, CDR1 is MNHEY and CDR2 SMNVEV (reference sequence). Trimming left V 6 bases short and J 0 bases short, with 6 bases between. CDR3 nucleotides: TGTGCCAGCAGCCTGTCCTCTGGAAACACCATATATTTT. It yields the protein CASSLSSGNTIYF.

The CDR3 nucleotides are TGTGCCAGCAGCTTGACGGGGGGGCCCACCGGGGAGCTGTTTTTT. Translating it yields CASSLTGGPTGELFF. The chain links TRBV7-3 to TRBJ2-2; 8 positions match TRBD2. Germline values: CDR1 SGHTA, CDR2 FQGTGA. CDR3 length: 15 residues. The junction had 4 bases not matched to a gene; V was cut back by 3 bases and J by 4 bases.

The genes are TRBV6-5 and TRBJ1-4; 8 bases agree with TRBD1. CDR3 length equals 14 residues. J lost 8 bases, V lost 5 bases, and 7 bases had no gene match. Germline loops: CDR1 MNHEY, CDR2 SVGAGI. The CDR3 protein is CASSRTGGWEKLFF. CDR3 nucleotides: TGTGCCAGCAGTCGAACAGGGGGTTGGGAAAAACTGTTTTTT.

V is TRBV9 and J is TRBJ2-1; TRBD2 aligns across 9 bases. The CDR3 sequence is 14 residues long. CDR1 is SGDLS and CDR2 is YYNGEE in the germline V gene. V lost 6 bases and J lost 4; bases outside the gene matches: 5. CDR3 loop: CASNQAGGYNEQFF. The CDR3 DNA is TGTGCCAGCAACCAAGCGGGGGGTTACAATGAGCAGTTCTTC. Combining the CDR3 with reference TRBV9 and TRBJ2-1 gives the whole variable domain DSGVTQTPKHLITATGQRVTLRCSPRSGDLSVYWYQQSLDQGLQFLIQYYNGEERAKGNILERFSAQQFPDLHSELNLSSLELGDSALYFCASNQAGGYNEQFFGPGTRLTVL.

The chain links TRBV6-5 to TRBJ1-3; 8 positions match TRBD1. Germline V gene sequence: CDR1 MNHEY, CDR2 SVGAGI. The V gene end was trimmed by 6 bases and the J gene end by 1 base; junction bases not matched to a gene: 5. The CDR3 has 15 amino acids. CDR3 in DNA: TGTGCCAGCAGGACAGGGGATATATCTGGAAACACCATATATTTT. Amino acid sequence: CASRTGDISGNTIYF.

The V gene is TRBV28, the J gene TRBJ1-5, with D possibly being TRBD1 (5 bases). Trimming removed 6 bases from V and 7 bases from J, with 13 bases in between. Germline CDR1 and CDR2: MDHEN and SYDVKM. The CDR3 consists of 13 residues. The CDR3 region is CASSQGSRQPQHF. Written as DNA, the CDR3 is TGTGCCAGCAGCCAGGGAAGTAGGCAGCCCCAGCATTTT.

V usage is TRBV7-2 and J usage is TRBJ2-5; 14 bases agree with TRBD2. Trimming cost V 3 bases and J 5 bases; bases outside gene matches: 11. CDR1 is SGHTA, CDR2 FQGNSA, per germline. The CDR3 is 18 residues long. The CDR3 protein is CASSLARLAGGPVETQYF. Written as DNA, the CDR3 is TGTGCCAGCAGCTTGGCTCGACTAGCGGGGGGGCCCGTGGAGACCCAGTACTTC.

The chain combines TRBV27 with TRBJ1-2, with TRBD1 matching over 10 bases. Trimming removed 0 bases from V and 3 bases from J; junction bases left unmatched: 4. The CDR3 runs to 16 residues. CDR1 is MNHEY, CDR2 SMNVEV, per germline (reference sequence). This CDR3 is CASSLSPGQGHYGYTF. As DNA, the CDR3 is TGTGCCAGCAGTTTATCCCCGGGACAGGGGCACTATGGCTACACCTTC.

The J gene is TRBJ1-5, the V gene TRBV10-3; the match to TRBD1 covers 10 bases. Germline assignment: CDR1 ENHRY and CDR2 SYGVKD. V was pared by 8 bases and J by 2 bases, with 3 bases of the junction left unmatched. The CDR3 runs to 14 residues. The DNA of the CDR3 is TGTGCCATCGCCGGGACAGGGGGCAATCAGCCCCAGCATTTT. Protein: CAIAGTGGNQPQHF.

This chain links TRBV18 with TRBJ2-5; 8 positions agree with TRBD2. The CDR3 is 14 residues long. The V gene's germline CDR1 is KGHSH and CDR2 LQKENI. J gave up 1 base and V 6 bases, and 4 bases lay outside the gene matches. The CDR3 is CASSFGGAQETQYF. CDR3 sequence (DNA): TGTGCCAGCTCCTTCGGGGGGGCCCAAGAGACCCAGTACTTC.

The chain links TRBV6-5 to TRBJ1-2; 7 bases align to TRBD1. CDR3 size: 15 residues. Germline CDR1 is MNHEY and CDR2 is SVGAGI. Trimming at V came to 0 bases and at J to 3 bases, leaving 4 bases not matched to a gene. DNA for the CDR3: TGTGCCAGCAGTTACTCGGTAGGGGGCGACTATGGCTACACCTTC. Residues: CASSYSVGGDYGYTF.

The rearrangement links TRBV19 to TRBJ1-3; D unresolved. V was pared by 0 bases and J by 0 bases, with 9 bases between. The CDR3 is made up of 16 amino acids. The germline V gene encodes CDR1 LNHDA and CDR2 SQIVND (reference sequence). CDR3 sequence reads: CASSIEGVNSGNTIYF. The CDR3 DNA follows: TGTGCCAGTAGTATAGAGGGCGTAAACTCTGGAAACACCATATATTTT.

The chain couples TRBV19 to TRBJ1-2; TRBD1 matches at 9 bases. Per the germline V gene, CDR1 is LNHDA and CDR2 is SQIVND (reference sequence). This CDR3 has 13 amino acids. V shed 5 bases and J 4 bases; nucleotides not matched to a gene: 2. The CDR3 DNA follows: TGTGCCAGTAGTCGGGACAGGGCCTATGGCTACACCTTC. This encodes CASSRDRAYGYTF. The complete variable domain, with remaining parts taken from reference TRBV19 and TRBJ1-2, reads DGGITQSPKYLFRKEGQNVTLSCEQNLNHDAMYWYRQDPGQGLRLIYYSQIVNDFQKGDIAEGYSVSREKKESFPLTVTSAQKNPTAFYLCASSRDRAYGYTFGSGTRLTVV.

V usage is TRBV12-5 and J usage is TRBJ1-1; D gene ambiguous. The CDR3 covers 17 residues. Per the germline V gene, CDR1 is LGHNT and CDR2 is FRNRAP. Trimming took 1 base from V and 2 from J, leaving 17 bases between them. The CDR3, as DNA: TGTGCTAGTGGTTTGGGGACTTTATGGAGGCAAAACACTGAAGCTTTCTTT. Its protein is CASGLGTLWRQNTEAFF.

The gene calls are TRBV28 and TRBJ1-2; 7 bases are shared with TRBD1. The CDR3 spans 12 residues. V shed 10 bases, J shed 8 bases, and the junction held 10 bases outside the gene matches. Per the germline V gene, CDR1 is MDHEN and CDR2 is SYDVKM. The chain's CDR3 is CATAPGQRGYTF. The CDR3 bases are TGTGCCACCGCCCCGGGACAGAGAGGCTACACCTTC.

The chain recombines TRBV6-5 with TRBJ1-1; no reliable D call. This CDR3 is built from 15 residues. V shed 0 bases and J shed 4 bases, with 12 bases lying between them. The germline gives CDR1 MNHEY, CDR2 SVGAGI. The CDR3 loop reads CASSYSNPWATEAFF. CDR3 nucleotides: TGTGCCAGCAGTTACTCGAACCCCTGGGCCACTGAAGCTTTCTTT.

J is TRBJ1-1 and V is TRBV5-4; 8 bases match TRBD1. The V gene's germline CDR1 is SGHNT and CDR2 YYREEE (reference sequence). V shed 4 bases, J shed 5 bases, and the junction held 4 bases outside the gene matches. The CDR3 has 13 residues. CDR3 in DNA: TGTGCCAGCAGCCCAGGGGGCTTGACTGAAGCTTTCTTT. It specifies CASSPGGLTEAFF. The full variable domain, in which reference TRBV5-4 and TRBJ1-1 provide the parts outside the CDR3, is ETGVTQSPTHLIKTRGQQVTLRCSSQSGHNTVSWYQQALGQGPQFIFQYYREEENGRGNFPPRFSGLQFPNYSSELNVNALELDDSALYLCASSPGGLTEAFFGQGTRLTVV.

V gene TRBV5-4 combines with J gene TRBJ2-4; unclear D gene. CDR1 and CDR2 (germline): SGHNT, YYREEE (reference sequence). This CDR3 comprises 15 residues. With 0 bases removed from V and 1 base from J, the gap between germline ends came to 8 bases. This chain's CDR3 is CASSLGPTAKNIQYF. For the CDR3, the DNA is TGTGCCAGCAGCTTGGGGCCCACGGCCAAAAACATTCAGTACTTC.

The chain is built from TRBV6-5 and TRBJ1-5, with D possibly being TRBD1 (5 bases). The CDR3 length is 16 residues. CDR1 and CDR2 (germline): MNHEY, SVGAGI. V gave up 4 bases and J gave up 15 bases, with 28 bases separating them. The CDR3 loop is CASSSQPPLQGIPRHF. The CDR3 region has the DNA TGTGCCAGCAGTTCGCAGCCTCCACTTCAGGGTATACCTAGGCATTTT.

This chain connects TRBV7-6 to TRBJ1-1, with no clear D. The ends were cut back, 5 bases at V and 1 base at J, with 14 bases in the middle. The CDR3 is 15 residues long. Germline V gene sequence: CDR1 SGHVS, CDR2 FNYEAQ. CDR3 loop: CASSPEVQTNTEAFF. The CDR3 DNA follows: TGTGCCAGCAGCCCGGAGGTACAGACGAACACTGAAGCTTTCTTT.

The CDR3 DNA sequence: TGTGCCAGCAGCTTAGGAGGGGGCCAGTTCTTC. Its translation: CASSLGGGQFF. The rearrangement uses TRBV7-2 and TRBJ2-1, with TRBD1 matching over 7 bases. The CDR3 is 11 amino acids. V was clipped by 1 base and J by 13 bases; unmatched bases: 1. Germline assignment: CDR1 SGHTA and CDR2 FQGNSA.

The rearrangement links TRBV12-5 to TRBJ1-2; 7 bases are a match to TRBD1. The CDR3 is made up of 17 amino acids. Germline values: CDR1 LGHNT, CDR2 FRNRAP. After removal of 0 bases from V and 4 bases from J, the junction contained 11 bases not matched to a gene. DNA for the CDR3: TGTGCTAGTGGTTTGGTAGCAGGGGGTTTGTCGGCCTATGGCTACACCTTC. It codes for CASGLVAGGLSAYGYTF.

This clone has a handful of counts. The gene calls are TRBV11-2 and TRBJ1-1; D call uncertain. The CDR3 covers 15 residues. V was cut by 0 bases and J by 5 bases, with 13 bases left in between. Germline V gene lookup returns CDR1 SGHAT and CDR2 FQNNGV. The CDR3 region is CASSLDIAAVTEAFF. CDR3 sequence (DNA): TGTGCCAGCAGCTTAGATATAGCGGCAGTTACTGAAGCTTTCTTT.

The chain combines TRBV2 with TRBJ1-2; D gene ambiguous. Trimming left V 8 bases short and J 0 bases short, with 10 bases between. Per germline, CDR1 SNHLY and CDR2 FYNNEI. The CDR3 spans 13 residues. CDR3 nucleotides: TGTGCCAGCTTGGGCGGGACTAACTATGGCTACACCTTC. This codes for CASLGGTNYGYTF.

The chain joins TRBV11-2 to TRBJ2-3, with 8 bases that match TRBD2. The CDR3 consists of 14 residues. Per germline, CDR1 SGHAT and CDR2 FQNNGV. V trimming: 5 bases; J trimming: 5 bases; junction bases outside the gene matches: 6. This chain's CDR3 is CASSRTSRRDTQYF. In DNA form, the CDR3 reads TGTGCCAGCAGCCGGACTAGCCGTAGAGATACGCAGTATTTT.